The clone carrying this T cell receptor (beta chain) appeared a few times. The data originate from a study of TIL therapy for anti-PD-1-resistant metastatic lung cancer. The immunoSEQ assay was v3. The protocol was immunoSEQ multiplex PCR, while the TCRdb copy is restricted to in-frame clones and leaves out a portion. The data contain about 60,000 clones, around 69% of them singletons. The CDR3 loop spans 10 amino acids. V gave up 5 bases and J gave up 5 bases, with 1 base separating them. Germline V gives CDR1 MNHEY, CDR2 SVGAGI. Indicated time point: pre-treatment sample, taken before nivolumab and TIL therapy.

Sequenced here: blood, sampled at baseline. J is TRBJ2-1 and V is TRBV6-5; D gene uncertain. The source of this sequence is a person between 25 and 80 years old with non-small cell lung cancer. The CDR3 DNA reads as TGTGCCAGCAGTCACAATGAGCAGTTCTTC. Amino acids: CASSHNEQFF.